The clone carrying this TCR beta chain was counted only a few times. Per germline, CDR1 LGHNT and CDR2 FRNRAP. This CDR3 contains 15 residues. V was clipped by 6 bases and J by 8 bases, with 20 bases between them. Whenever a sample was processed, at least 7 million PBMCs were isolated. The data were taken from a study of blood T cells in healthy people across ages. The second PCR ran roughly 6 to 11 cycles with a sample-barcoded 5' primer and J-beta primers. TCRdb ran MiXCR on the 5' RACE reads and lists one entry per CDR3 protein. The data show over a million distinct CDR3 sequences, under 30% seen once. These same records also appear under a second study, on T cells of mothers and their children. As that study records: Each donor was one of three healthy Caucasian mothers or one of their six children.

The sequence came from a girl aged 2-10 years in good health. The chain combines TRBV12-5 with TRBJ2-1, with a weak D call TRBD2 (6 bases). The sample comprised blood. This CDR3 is CASGGGPDTSHEQFF. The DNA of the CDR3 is TGTGCTAGTGGGGGAGGCCCGGACACCTCGCATGAGCAGTTCTTC.